Ten or more counts support the clone carrying this T cell receptor beta chain. What it recognizes is unknown. This sample was taken from a study of T cell repertoires in cytomegalovirus infection. Study-wide results and limits: The response measured ex vivo was dominated by TCR beta clonotypes (HLA-C-restricted and CMV-specific).

Unmatched junction bases numbered 4, after V lost 5 bases and J lost 4 bases. CDR3 length: 13 residues. Germline V CDR1 and CDR2: SGHTA, FQGNSA. TCRdb used MiXCR to reprocess the reads, holding one entry per CDR3 protein. The repertoire holds 200,000 to 250,000 distinct CDR3 sequences, about 12% seen once, with 1.6% in the top ten. The chain combines TRBV7-2 with TRBJ1-1; 7 positions match TRBD1. The sample was PBMCs. The receptor comes from a human donor in good health (CMV status not recorded). Some clones in this sample may be carry-over from other donors' samples. The CDR3 here is CASSVDRLTEAFF. Here the CDR3 DNA reads TGTGCCAGCAGCGTGGACAGGCTCACTGAAGCTTTCTTT. Complete variable domain (other parts from reference TRBV7-2 and TRBJ1-1): GAGVSQSPSNKVTEKGKDVELRCDPISGHTALYWYRQSLGQGLEFLIYFQGNSAPDKSGLPSDRFSAERTGGSVSTLTIQRTQQEDSAVYLCASSVDRLTEAFFGQGTRLTVV.